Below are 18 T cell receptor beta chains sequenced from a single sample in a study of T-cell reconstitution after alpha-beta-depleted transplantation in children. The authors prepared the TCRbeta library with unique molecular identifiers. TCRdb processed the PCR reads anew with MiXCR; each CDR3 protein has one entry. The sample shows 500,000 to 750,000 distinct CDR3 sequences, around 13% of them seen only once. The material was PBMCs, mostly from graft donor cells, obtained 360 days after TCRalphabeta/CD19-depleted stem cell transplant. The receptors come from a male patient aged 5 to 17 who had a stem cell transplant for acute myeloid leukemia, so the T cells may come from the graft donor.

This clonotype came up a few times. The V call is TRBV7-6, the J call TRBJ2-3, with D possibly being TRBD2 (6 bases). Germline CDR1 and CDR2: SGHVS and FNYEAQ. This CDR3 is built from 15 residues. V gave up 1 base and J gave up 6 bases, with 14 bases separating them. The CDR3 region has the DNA TGTGCCAGCAGCTTAGGGGGGAGACGGGAGGATACGCAGTATTTT. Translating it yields CASSLGGRREDTQYF.

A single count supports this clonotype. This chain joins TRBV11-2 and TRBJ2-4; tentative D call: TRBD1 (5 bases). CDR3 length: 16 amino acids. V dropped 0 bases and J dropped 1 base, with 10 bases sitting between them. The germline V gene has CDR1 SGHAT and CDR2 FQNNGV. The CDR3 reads CASSLDPGPAKNIQYF. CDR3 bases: TGTGCCAGCAGCTTAGATCCAGGGCCGGCCAAAAACATTCAGTACTTC.

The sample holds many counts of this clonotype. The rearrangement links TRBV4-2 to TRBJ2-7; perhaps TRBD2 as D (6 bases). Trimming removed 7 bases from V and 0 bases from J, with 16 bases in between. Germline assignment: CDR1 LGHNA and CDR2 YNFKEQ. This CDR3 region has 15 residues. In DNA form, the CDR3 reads TGTGCCAGCATGACCTTCGTCGGGGGCTCCTACGAGCAGTACTTC. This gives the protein CASMTFVGGSYEQYF.

In nucleotides, the CDR3 is TGTGCCAGCAGCCTTCGACGGACAGGGGGTCTCGCGAACACCGGGGAGCTGTTTTTT. It specifies CASSLRRTGGLANTGELFF. The chain employs TRBV7-8 and TRBJ2-2, with TRBD1 matching over 10 bases. After removal of 5 bases from V and 0 bases from J, the junction contained 12 bases not matched to a gene. The CDR3 extends over 19 amino acids. Looked up from germline, CDR1 is SGHVS and CDR2 is FQNEAQ.

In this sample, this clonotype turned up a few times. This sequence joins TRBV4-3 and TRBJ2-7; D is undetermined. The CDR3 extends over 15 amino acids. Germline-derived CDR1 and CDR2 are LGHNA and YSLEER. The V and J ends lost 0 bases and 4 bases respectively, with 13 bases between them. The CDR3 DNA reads TGCGCCAGCAGCCAAGATGGAATTATGGGTTACGAGCAGTACTTC. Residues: CASSQDGIMGYEQYF.

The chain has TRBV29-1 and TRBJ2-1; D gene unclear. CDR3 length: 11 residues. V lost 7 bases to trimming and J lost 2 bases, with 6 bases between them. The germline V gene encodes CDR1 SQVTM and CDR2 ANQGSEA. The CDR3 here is CSATTYNEQFF. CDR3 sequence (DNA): TGCAGCGCCACGACCTACAATGAGCAGTTCTTC.

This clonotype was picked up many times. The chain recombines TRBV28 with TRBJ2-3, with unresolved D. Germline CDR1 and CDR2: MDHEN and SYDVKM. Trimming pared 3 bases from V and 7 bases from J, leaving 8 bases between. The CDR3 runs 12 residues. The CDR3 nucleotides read TGTGCCAGCAGTTTCCGACAAAATACGCAGTATTTT. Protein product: CASSFRQNTQYF. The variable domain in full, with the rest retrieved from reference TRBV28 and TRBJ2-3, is DVKVTQSSRYLVKRTGEKVFLECVQDMDHENMFWYRQDPGLGLRLIYFSYDVKMKEKGDIPEGYSVSREKKERFSLILESASTNQTSMYLCASSFRQNTQYFGPGTRLTVL.

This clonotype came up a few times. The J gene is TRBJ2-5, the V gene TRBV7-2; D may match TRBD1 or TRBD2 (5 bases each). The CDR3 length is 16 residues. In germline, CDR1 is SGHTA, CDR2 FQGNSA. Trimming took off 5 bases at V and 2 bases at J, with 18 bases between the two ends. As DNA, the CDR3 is TGTGCCAGCAGCCGTGCCCTTGCGTGGGGGCAAGAGACCCAGTACTTC. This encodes CASSRALAWGQETQYF.

Here the CDR3 DNA reads TGCGCCAGCAGCTTGGAGGGGGGAGGCAATCAGCCCCAGCATTTT. Amino acids: CASSLEGGGNQPQHF. V usage is TRBV5-1 and J usage is TRBJ1-5; possible D gene TRBD1, 6 bases. The CDR3 consists of 15 residues. Per germline, CDR1 SGHRS and CDR2 YFSETQ. V lost 0 bases and J lost 2, with 9 bases in between.

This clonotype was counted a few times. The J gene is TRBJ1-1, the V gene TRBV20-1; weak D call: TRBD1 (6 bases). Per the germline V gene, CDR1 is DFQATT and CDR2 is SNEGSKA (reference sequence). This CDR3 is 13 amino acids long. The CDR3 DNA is TGCAGGGGCGCCGTGGACAGAAACACTGAAGCTTTCTTT. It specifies CRGAVDRNTEAFF.

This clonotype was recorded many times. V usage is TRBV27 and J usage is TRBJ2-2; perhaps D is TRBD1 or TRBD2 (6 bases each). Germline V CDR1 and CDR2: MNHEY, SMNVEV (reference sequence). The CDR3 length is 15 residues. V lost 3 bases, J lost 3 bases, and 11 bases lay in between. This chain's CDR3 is CASSFRGLDTGELFF. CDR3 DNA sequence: TGTGCCAGCAGTTTCCGGGGGCTAGACACCGGGGAGCTGTTTTTT.

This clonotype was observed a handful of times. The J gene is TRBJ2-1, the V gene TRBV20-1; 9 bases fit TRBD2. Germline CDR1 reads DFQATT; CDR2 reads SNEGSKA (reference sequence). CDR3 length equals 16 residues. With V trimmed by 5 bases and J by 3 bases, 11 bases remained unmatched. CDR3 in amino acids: CSAQVFLAGFYNEQFF. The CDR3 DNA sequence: TGCAGTGCTCAGGTGTTCCTAGCGGGATTCTACAATGAGCAGTTCTTC.

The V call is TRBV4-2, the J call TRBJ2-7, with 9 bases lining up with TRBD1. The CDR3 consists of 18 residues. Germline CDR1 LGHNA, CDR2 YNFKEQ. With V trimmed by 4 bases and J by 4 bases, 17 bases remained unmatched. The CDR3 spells CASSPFDRGDHLGYEQYF. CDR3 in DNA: TGTGCCAGCAGCCCTTTCGACAGGGGGGACCATCTGGGGTACGAGCAGTACTTC.

The CDR3 sequence: CASSPRRGGGNQPQHF. DNA for the CDR3: TGTGCCAGCAGTCCCCGACGTGGGGGTGGCAATCAGCCCCAGCATTTT. The chain couples TRBV6-1 to TRBJ1-5, with a tentative D call TRBD1 (5 bases). CDR1 is MNHNS and CDR2 is SASEGT in the germline V gene. The CDR3 loop spans 16 amino acids. Trimming cost V 5 bases and J 2 bases, with 16 bases left between them.

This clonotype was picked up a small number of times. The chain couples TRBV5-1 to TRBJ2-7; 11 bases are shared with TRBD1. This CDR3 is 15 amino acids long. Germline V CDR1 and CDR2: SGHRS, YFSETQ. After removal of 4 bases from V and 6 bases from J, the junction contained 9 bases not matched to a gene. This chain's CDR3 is CASSRSGTGGIEQYF. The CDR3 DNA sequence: TGCGCCAGCAGCAGGTCCGGGACAGGGGGTATCGAGCAGTACTTC.

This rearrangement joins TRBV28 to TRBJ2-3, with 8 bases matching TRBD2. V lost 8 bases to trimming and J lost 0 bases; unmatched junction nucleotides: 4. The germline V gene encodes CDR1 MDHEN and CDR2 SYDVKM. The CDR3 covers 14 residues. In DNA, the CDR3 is TGTGCCAGCTTACTAGCGGTTAGCACAGATACGCAGTATTTT. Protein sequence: CASLLAVSTDTQYF.

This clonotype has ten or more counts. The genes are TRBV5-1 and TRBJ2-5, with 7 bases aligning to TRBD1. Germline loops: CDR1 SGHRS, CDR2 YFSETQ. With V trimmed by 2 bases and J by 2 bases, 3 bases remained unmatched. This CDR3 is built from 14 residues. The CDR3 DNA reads TGCGCCAGCAGCTTACGACAGGGACAAGAGACCCAGTACTTC. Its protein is CASSLRQGQETQYF.

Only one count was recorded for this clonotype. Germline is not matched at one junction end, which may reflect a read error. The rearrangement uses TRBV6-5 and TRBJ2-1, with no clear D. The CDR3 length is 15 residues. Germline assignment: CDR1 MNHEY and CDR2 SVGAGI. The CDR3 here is CASSYSPTTYNVQFF. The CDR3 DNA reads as TGTGCCAGCAGTTACTCGCCGACGACCTACAATGTGCAGTTCTTC.